The clone carrying this TCR beta chain was counted at least ten times. Its target is unknown. Amplified TCR beta CDR3 regions derived from RNA transcripts. Using the HTBI primer set, a first-round RT-PCR was run on the TCR CDR3. TCRdb analysed the multiplex PCR reads with MiXCR anew, one entry per CDR3 protein. The sample has 350,000 to 450,000 distinct CDR3 sequences; 14% are singletons. The CDR3 is 15 residues long. The V gene lost 5 bases and the J gene lost 5 bases, with 15 bases spanning the gap. This sample is part of a study of T cells in Graves' hyperthyroidism and ophthalmopathy. Broader study findings: The model made its ophthalmopathy prediction, and onset followed a median approximately 6 months later. Blood held most thyroid clonotypes expanded above 0.001 frequency.

When ophthalmopathy did not progress within 18 months, Graves' hyperthyroidism was considered stable. Hyperthyroidism was newly diagnosed in patients aged 18 to 65 (duration under 2 months). Material for sequencing was blood. The TCR was taken from a woman aged 55-69 years with Graves' hyperthyroidism. The chain links TRBV12-3 or TRBV12-4 to TRBJ1-4; D gene ambiguous. This chain's CDR3 is CASSPRTRPNEKLFF. The DNA of the CDR3 is TGTGCCAGCAGTCCTAGAACACGGCCAAATGAAAAACTGTTTTTT.